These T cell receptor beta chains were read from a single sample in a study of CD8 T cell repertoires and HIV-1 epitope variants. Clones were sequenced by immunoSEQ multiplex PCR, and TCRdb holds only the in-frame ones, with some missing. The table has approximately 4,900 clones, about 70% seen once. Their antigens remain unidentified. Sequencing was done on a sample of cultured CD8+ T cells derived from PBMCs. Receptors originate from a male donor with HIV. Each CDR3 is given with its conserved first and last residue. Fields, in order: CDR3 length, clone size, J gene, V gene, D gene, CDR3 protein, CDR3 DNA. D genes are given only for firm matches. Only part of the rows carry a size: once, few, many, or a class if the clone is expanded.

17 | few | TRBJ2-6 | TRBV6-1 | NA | CAISESLGVSGANVLTF | TGTGCCATCAGTGAGTCTCTGGGGGTATCTGGGGCCAACGTCCTGACTTTC
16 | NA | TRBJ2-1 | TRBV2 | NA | CASSSPGLQQGGEQFF | TGTGCCAGCAGTTCTCCGGGACTTCAACAAGGGGGTGAGCAGTTCTTC
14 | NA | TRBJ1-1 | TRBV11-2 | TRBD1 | CASSLGTGTSEAFF | TGTGCCAGCAGCTTAGGGACAGGGACTTCTGAAGCTTTCTTT
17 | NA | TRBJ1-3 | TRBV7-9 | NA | CASSLGNGGVSGNTIYF | TGTGCCAGCAGCTTGGGAAATGGGGGGGTCTCTGGAAACACCATATATTTT
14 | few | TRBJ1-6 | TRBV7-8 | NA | CASSPGFYNSPLHF | TGTGCCAGCAGCCCAGGGTTCTATAATTCACCCCTCCACTTT
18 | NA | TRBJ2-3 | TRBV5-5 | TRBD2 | CASSFGSLAGVGTDTQYF | TGTGCCAGCAGCTTCGGAAGTCTCGCGGGAGTGGGCACAGATACGCAGTATTTT
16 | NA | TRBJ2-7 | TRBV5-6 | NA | CASSWGWTDSSYEQYF | TGTGCCAGCAGCTGGGGGTGGACCGACAGCTCCTACGAGCAGTACTTC
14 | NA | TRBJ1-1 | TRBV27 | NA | CASTSLTVNTEAFF | TGTGCCAGCACCTCCTTGACAGTGAACACTGAAGCTTTCTTT
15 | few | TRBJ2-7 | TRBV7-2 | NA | CASSLHSGGLYEQYF | TGTGCCAGCAGCTTACACAGCGGAGGATTGTACGAGCAGTACTTC
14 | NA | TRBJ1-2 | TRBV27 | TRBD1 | CASSLSGTGYGYTF | TGTGCCAGCAGTTTATCGGGGACAGGCTATGGCTACACCTTC